These 15 T cell receptor beta chains were all obtained from the same sample, sequenced in a study of OX40 agonist ivuxolimab in advanced cancers. TCRdb's copy holds only in-frame clones and misses some; the assay was immunoSEQ multiplex PCR. The sample holds about 99,000 clones; roughly 95% are singletons and the top ten take about 2.1%. Sequencing used CD4+ or CD8+ T cells sorted from blood, obtained in a trial of the OX40 agonist ivuxolimab. The receptors stem from an adult with an advanced solid tumor such as melanoma, head and neck, liver or kidney cancer.

This chain joins TRBV2 and TRBJ1-5; D gene uncertain. Germline V gene sequence: CDR1 SNHLY, CDR2 FYNNEI. CDR3 size: 13 residues. V lost 3 bases, J lost 2 bases, and 5 bases lay in between. DNA of the CDR3: TGTGCCAGCAGTGACCTCGGCAATCAGCCCCAGCATTTT. It translates to CASSDLGNQPQHF.

The chain's CDR3 is CASSQDRGQTEAFF. The CDR3 DNA sequence: TGCGCCAGCAGCCAAGATAGGGGACAGACTGAAGCTTTCTTT. The chain carries TRBV4-3 and TRBJ1-1; 7 positions match TRBD1. The germline CDR1 and CDR2 sequences are LGHNA and YSLEER. After removal of 0 bases from V and 5 bases from J, the junction contained 3 bases not matched to a gene. The CDR3 consists of 14 residues.

CDR3 protein: CASSAGPYEQYF. CDR3 coding DNA: TGTGCCAGCAGTGCAGGGCCCTACGAGCAGTACTTC. The chain employs TRBV2 and TRBJ2-7; perhaps TRBD1 as D (5 bases). CDR1 is SNHLY, CDR2 FYNNEI, per germline. CDR3 length: 12 amino acids. V lost 4 bases and J lost 2, with 6 bases in between.

The chain couples TRBV4-2 to TRBJ2-1, with 14 bases matching TRBD2. Germline V gives CDR1 LGHNA, CDR2 YNFKEQ. Germline trimming cut 3 bases from V and 9 bases from J; bases unmatched to any gene: 4. CDR3 size: 15 residues. As DNA, the CDR3 is TGTGCCAGCAGCCAGGGACTAGCGGGAGAAACTGAGCAGTTCTTC. The encoded protein is CASSQGLAGETEQFF.

This chain joins TRBV5-6 and TRBJ2-1; possibly TRBD2 for D (6 bases). The CDR3 is 16 amino acids. Germline V gene data show CDR1 as SGHDT and CDR2 as YYEEEE. The V and J ends lost 5 bases and 7 bases respectively, with 22 bases between them. The CDR3 loop reads CASSGGLAGGLNEQFF. As DNA, the CDR3 is TGTGCCAGCAGTGGGGGGTTGGCCGGAGGGTTAAATGAGCAGTTCTTC.

This sequence joins TRBV2 and TRBJ2-1, with 13 bases lining up with TRBD2. The CDR3 is made up of 15 amino acids. The ends lost 9 bases at V and 3 bases at J; junction bases unmatched: 5. CDR1 is SNHLY, CDR2 FYNNEI, per germline. Here the CDR3 DNA reads TGTGCCAGTGGGACTAGCGGGACGTTCTACAATGAGCAGTTCTTC. This translates into CASGTSGTFYNEQFF.

The chain carries TRBV5-4 and TRBJ2-1; 11 bases are shared with TRBD2. Losses at the gene ends were 4 bases for V and 6 bases for J; bases not matched to a gene: 6. Germline loops: CDR1 SGHNT, CDR2 YYREEE (reference sequence). CDR3 length: 15 residues. The CDR3 bases are TGTGCCAGCAGCCTGCTAGCGGGAGGACCCAATGAGCAGTTCTTC. Translated, it gives CASSLLAGGPNEQFF.

DNA of the CDR3: TGTGCCAGCAGTTTATTACTAGCGGGAGGGCTTGGGGACGAGCAGTACTTC. This codes for CASSLLLAGGLGDEQYF. The V call is TRBV28, the J call TRBJ2-7; 13 nucleotides line up with TRBD2. This CDR3 is 17 amino acids long. Trimming cost V 1 base and J 5 bases; bases outside gene matches: 8. Looked up from germline, CDR1 is MDHEN and CDR2 is SYDVKM.

The rearrangement uses TRBV14 and TRBJ1-1, with D perhaps matching TRBD1 (6 bases). In germline, CDR1 is SGHDN, CDR2 FVKESK. Trimming left V 0 bases short and J 0 bases short, with 11 bases between. This CDR3 is 16 amino acids long. The CDR3 DNA is TGTGCCAGCAGCCAAGACCAGACAGGAATGAACACTGAAGCTTTCTTT. Amino acids: CASSQDQTGMNTEAFF.

The chain links TRBV7-8 to TRBJ2-7; TRBD2 aligns across 7 bases. V trimming: 1 base; J trimming: 3 bases; junction bases outside the gene matches: 15. The CDR3 runs 18 residues. Germline lookup yields CDR1 SGHVS and CDR2 FQNEAQ. The chain's CDR3 is CASSLGTGSGGSFYEQYF. The CDR3 DNA is TGTGCCAGCAGCTTAGGAACTGGTAGCGGCGGGAGCTTCTACGAGCAGTACTTC.

The chain carries TRBV27 and TRBJ2-3; D possibly matches TRBD1 or TRBD2 (6 bases each). Trimming removed 6 bases from V and 3 bases from J, with 19 bases in between. Per the germline V gene, CDR1 is MNHEY and CDR2 is SMNVEV (reference sequence). The CDR3 extends over 16 amino acids. This CDR3 reads CASSSVGGLTTDTQYF. CDR3 DNA: TGTGCCAGCAGCTCCGTCGGGGGCCTTACTACAGATACGCAGTATTTT.

This rearrangement joins TRBV28 to TRBJ2-2; no clear D. Trimming stripped 6 bases from V and 6 bases from J, with 11 bases between. CDR1 is MDHEN and CDR2 is SYDVKM in the germline V gene. The CDR3 is made up of 13 amino acids. The CDR3 nucleotides are TGTGCCAGCAGACCACCAGGCCCCGGGGAGCTGTTTTTT. It specifies CASRPPGPGELFF.

The chain joins TRBV6-5 to TRBJ1-1, with a weak D call TRBD1 (5 bases). Trimming pared 5 bases from V and 2 bases from J, leaving 9 bases between. There are 13 residues in the CDR3. Germline lookup yields CDR1 MNHEY and CDR2 SVGAGI. CDR3 region: CASSPGHNTEAFF. In nucleotides, the CDR3 is TGTGCCAGCAGTCCCGGACATAACACTGAAGCTTTCTTT.

The rearrangement joins TRBV11-2 to TRBJ2-5; D may be TRBD2 (6 bases). Trimming left V 4 bases short and J 2 bases short, with 8 bases between. The CDR3 has 13 residues. Germline V CDR1 and CDR2: SGHAT, FQNNGV. Here the CDR3 reads CASSSGLQETQYF. The CDR3 DNA reads as TGTGCCAGCAGCTCTGGACTACAAGAGACCCAGTACTTC. Filled out from reference TRBV11-2 and TRBJ2-5, the complete variable domain reads EAGVAQSPRYKIIEKRQSVAFWCNPISGHATLYWYQQILGQGPKLLIQFQNNGVVDDSQLPKDRFSAERLKGVDSTLKIQPAKLEDSAVYLCASSSGLQETQYFGPGTRLLVL.

This sequence joins TRBV28 and TRBJ1-2; D gene uncertain. The CDR3 has 13 residues. The V gene lost 6 bases and the J gene lost 8 bases, with 16 bases spanning the gap. Germline V CDR1 and CDR2: MDHEN, SYDVKM. CDR3 in DNA: TGTGCCAGCAGCCCGCACGGAGCAAACGGCTACACCTTC. Protein sequence: CASSPHGANGYTF.